Sequencing of this T cell receptor beta chain was carried out in a study of T cells in Graves' hyperthyroidism and ophthalmopathy. The study, taken as a whole, reports: A model built on 13 V-J features separated ophthalmopathy from stable hyperthyroidism.

This clonotype has more than one count but fewer than ten. What it binds is unknown. TCR beta CDR3 sequences were amplified from RNA transcripts. HTBI primers drove first-round RT-PCR of the TCR CDR3. MiXCR, applied by TCRdb to the multiplex PCR reads, yields one record per CDR3 protein. The table includes 270,000 or so distinct CDR3 sequences, 13% to 15% detected once. Sequenced material: blood. This TCR came from a woman in her forties or fifties with Graves' hyperthyroidism that later progressed to Graves' ophthalmopathy.

CDR3 in DNA: TGCGCCAGCAGACCTCGGACAGGGGGGGGATCACCCCTCCACTTT. Its protein is CASRPRTGGGSPLHF. V and J are TRBV4-1 and TRBJ1-6; TRBD1 matches 10 bases. The germline CDR1 and CDR2 sequences are MGHRA and YSYEKL. This CDR3 has 15 residues. With V trimmed by 6 bases and J by 10 bases, 9 bases remained unmatched.